These T cell receptor beta chains were read from a single sample in a study of CD4 T cells in relation to SARS-CoV-2 and coronaviruses. No antigen has been assigned to these receptors. Measured with immunoSEQ multiplex PCR; TCRdb has only the in-frame clones, and not every one. The data contain roughly 45,000 clones, over 75% of them singletons. Sequenced sample: naive CD4+ T cells from PBMCs, cultured in vitro. Every receptor here comes from an adult with COVID-19. The CDR3 runs from the conserved cysteine through the conserved F or W. Each record gives: D gene, CDR3 length, J gene, V gene, clone size, CDR3 DNA, CDR3 protein. D genes are given only for firm matches. Where a row states a size, it is once, few, many or the class of an expanded clone; other rows omit it.

d_gene: NA; len: 12; j_gene: TRBJ2-5; v_gene: TRBV27; abundance: NA; CDR3nt: TGTGCCAGCAGTTTATCGGGAGAGACCCAGTACTTC; CDR3aa: CASSLSGETQYF
d_gene: NA; len: 15; j_gene: TRBJ1-5; v_gene: TRBV5-6; abundance: NA; CDR3nt: TGTGCCAGCAGCTTGGGAGCGTATAGCAATCAGCCCCAGCATTTT; CDR3aa: CASSLGAYSNQPQHF
d_gene: NA; len: 17; j_gene: TRBJ2-1; v_gene: TRBV6-1; abundance: few; CDR3nt: TGTGCCAGCAGTGAAGGAGACTCCCTCCGGGAGTGGATTGAGCAGTTCTTC; CDR3aa: CASSEGDSLREWIEQFF
d_gene: NA; len: 13; j_gene: TRBJ1-2; v_gene: TRBV30; abundance: NA; CDR3nt: TGTGCCTGGTGGGGAGGAGCTAACTATGGCTACACCTTC; CDR3aa: CAWWGGANYGYTF
d_gene: TRBD1; len: 15; j_gene: TRBJ1-5; v_gene: TRBV6-5; abundance: NA; CDR3nt: TGTGCCAGCAGAGTCGGACAGGGACTAAATCAGCCCCAGCATTTT; CDR3aa: CASRVGQGLNQPQHF
d_gene: NA; len: 13; j_gene: TRBJ2-6; v_gene: TRBV7-9; abundance: NA; CDR3nt: TGTGCCGGACGGTCTTCTGGGGCCAACGTCCTGACTTTC; CDR3aa: CAGRSSGANVLTF
d_gene: NA; len: 16; j_gene: TRBJ2-1; v_gene: TRBV5-4; abundance: NA; CDR3nt: TGTGCCAGCAGCTTGGAGGGGAGCAGAACCTACAATGAGCAGTTCTTC; CDR3aa: CASSLEGSRTYNEQFF
d_gene: TRBD1; len: 15; j_gene: TRBJ1-1; v_gene: TRBV15; abundance: once; CDR3nt: TGTGCCACCAGCTCAGAGGACAGGGGAGGTCCTGAAGCTTTCTTT; CDR3aa: CATSSEDRGGPEAFF
d_gene: NA; len: 13; j_gene: TRBJ1-5; v_gene: TRBV20-1; abundance: NA; CDR3nt: TGCAGTGCTAGTGGGCAGGGAGGTCAGCCCCAGCATTTT; CDR3aa: CSASGQGGQPQHF
d_gene: TRBD1; len: 16; j_gene: TRBJ2-1; v_gene: TRBV15; abundance: NA; CDR3nt: TGTGCCACCAGCAGATCCGGGACAGGGGCCTACAATGAGCAGTTCTTC; CDR3aa: CATSRSGTGAYNEQFF
d_gene: TRBD1; len: 15; j_gene: TRBJ2-7; v_gene: TRBV6-5; abundance: NA; CDR3nt: TGTGCCAGCAGTTACTCTAGGGACAGCTCCTACGAGCAGTACTTC; CDR3aa: CASSYSRDSSYEQYF
d_gene: NA; len: 14; j_gene: TRBJ2-3; v_gene: TRBV28; abundance: NA; CDR3nt: TGTGCCAGCATTAAGTTGACGAGGGCAGATACGCAGTATTTT; CDR3aa: CASIKLTRADTQYF
d_gene: NA; len: 16; j_gene: TRBJ2-7; v_gene: TRBV5-5; abundance: NA; CDR3nt: TGTGCCAGCAGCTTATTAGAAGGGAGGGGGTTCTACGAGCAGTACTTC; CDR3aa: CASSLLEGRGFYEQYF
d_gene: TRBD2; len: 20; j_gene: TRBJ2-2; v_gene: TRBV7-3; abundance: NA; CDR3nt: TGTGCCAGCGGCCTCCCCGGGACTAGCGGGAGGGCCACTCCCACCGGGGAGCTGTTTTTT; CDR3aa: CASGLPGTSGRATPTGELFF
d_gene: NA; len: 14; j_gene: TRBJ1-2; v_gene: TRBV25-1; abundance: NA; CDR3nt: TGTGCCAGCAGTGACCCAAGGGGGTCCGATGGCTACACCTTC; CDR3aa: CASSDPRGSDGYTF
d_gene: NA; len: 13; j_gene: TRBJ2-5; v_gene: TRBV5-1; abundance: NA; CDR3nt: TGCGCCAGCAGCCGGCAGAACCAAGAGACCCAGTACTTC; CDR3aa: CASSRQNQETQYF
d_gene: NA; len: 13; j_gene: TRBJ1-4; v_gene: TRBV28; abundance: NA; CDR3nt: TGTGCCAGCAGTTTGCTAACTAATGAAAAACTGTTTTTT; CDR3aa: CASSLLTNEKLFF
d_gene: NA; len: 13; j_gene: TRBJ1-1; v_gene: TRBV7-9; abundance: NA; CDR3nt: TGTGCCAGCAGCCTAACAGGGAACACTGAAGCTTTCTTT; CDR3aa: CASSLTGNTEAFF
d_gene: NA; len: 15; j_gene: TRBJ2-3; v_gene: TRBV7-3; abundance: NA; CDR3nt: TGTGCCAGCAGCTTAAGTGGACAGAGGACAGATACGCAGTATTTT; CDR3aa: CASSLSGQRTDTQYF
d_gene: NA; len: 13; j_gene: TRBJ2-7; v_gene: TRBV7-2; abundance: NA; CDR3nt: TGTGCCAGCAGCACAGACAGATCCTACGAGCAGTACTTC; CDR3aa: CASSTDRSYEQYF
d_gene: NA; len: 13; j_gene: TRBJ1-5; v_gene: TRBV29-1; abundance: NA; CDR3nt: TGCAGCGTGGGGGAGAATAGCAATCAGCCCCAGCATTTT; CDR3aa: CSVGENSNQPQHF
d_gene: TRBD1; len: 15; j_gene: TRBJ1-3; v_gene: TRBV5-1; abundance: few; CDR3nt: TGCGCCAGCAGCCCTACGACAGGGGATGGAAACACCATATATTTT; CDR3aa: CASSPTTGDGNTIYF
d_gene: NA; len: 11; j_gene: TRBJ2-1; v_gene: TRBV14; abundance: few; CDR3nt: TGTGCCAGCAGCAGGTCGGCCAGGCCGTTCTTC; CDR3aa: CASSRSARPFF
d_gene: NA; len: 14; j_gene: TRBJ1-1; v_gene: TRBV3-1/TRBV3-2; abundance: NA; CDR3nt: TGTGCCAGCAGACAGGCAGGGGATTCCACTGAAGCTTTCTTT; CDR3aa: CASRQAGDSTEAFF
d_gene: TRBD1; len: 14; j_gene: TRBJ2-1; v_gene: TRBV5-1; abundance: NA; CDR3nt: TGCGCCAGCAGCCTCGACAGGGTCCTAGGTGAGCAGTTCTTC; CDR3aa: CASSLDRVLGEQFF
d_gene: TRBD2; len: 14; j_gene: TRBJ2-1; v_gene: TRBV27; abundance: few; CDR3nt: TGTGCCAGCAAAAAGGGACTAGCGAACAATGAGCAGTTCTTC; CDR3aa: CASKKGLANNEQFF
d_gene: TRBD2; len: 15; j_gene: TRBJ2-7; v_gene: TRBV10-3; abundance: NA; CDR3nt: TGTGCCATCAGTCCAGTGCTAGCGGCTACCTACGAGCAGTACTTC; CDR3aa: CAISPVLAATYEQYF
d_gene: NA; len: 14; j_gene: TRBJ2-2; v_gene: TRBV28; abundance: NA; CDR3nt: TGTGCCAGCAGACTCACCGCGTTCGGCGGGGAGCTGTTTTTT; CDR3aa: CASRLTAFGGELFF
d_gene: NA; len: 13; j_gene: TRBJ1-3; v_gene: TRBV5-1; abundance: NA; CDR3nt: TGCGCCAGCAGCCAAGGGGCCTACAATACCATATATTTT; CDR3aa: CASSQGAYNTIYF
d_gene: NA; len: 14; j_gene: TRBJ2-1; v_gene: TRBV27; abundance: NA; CDR3nt: TGTGCCAGCAGTTTAAGAAGCTCCTACAATGAGCAGTTCTTC; CDR3aa: CASSLRSSYNEQFF
d_gene: NA; len: 17; j_gene: TRBJ2-7; v_gene: TRBV18; abundance: NA; CDR3nt: TGTGCCAGCTCACGAAATGCTCCCAGGGGCGCCGACCACGAGCAGTACTTC; CDR3aa: CASSRNAPRGADHEQYF
d_gene: NA; len: 14; j_gene: TRBJ2-5; v_gene: TRBV9; abundance: once; CDR3nt: TGTGCCAGCAGCGCTCGGGAGTCGAGAGAGACCCAGTACTTC; CDR3aa: CASSARESRETQYF
d_gene: NA; len: 13; j_gene: TRBJ1-2; v_gene: TRBV28; abundance: NA; CDR3nt: TGTGCCAGCAGTTTTAGGGAGGTCTATGGCTACACCTTC; CDR3aa: CASSFREVYGYTF
d_gene: NA; len: 13; j_gene: TRBJ2-1; v_gene: TRBV9; abundance: NA; CDR3nt: TGTGCCAGCAGCGTAAATGGTTACAATGAGCAGTTCTTC; CDR3aa: CASSVNGYNEQFF
d_gene: TRBD1; len: 12; j_gene: TRBJ1-1; v_gene: TRBV11-3; abundance: NA; CDR3nt: TGTGCCAACTTACAGGGGGACACTGAAGCTTTCTTT; CDR3aa: CANLQGDTEAFF
d_gene: TRBD1; len: 15; j_gene: TRBJ2-5; v_gene: TRBV19; abundance: NA; CDR3nt: TGTGCCAGTAGTAGCCGGGACAGGGGGCAAGAGACCCAGTACTTC; CDR3aa: CASSSRDRGQETQYF
d_gene: TRBD1; len: 12; j_gene: TRBJ2-7; v_gene: TRBV28; abundance: NA; CDR3nt: TGTGCCAGCAGTGGGACAGGTTCCGAGCAGTACTTC; CDR3aa: CASSGTGSEQYF
d_gene: NA; len: 14; j_gene: TRBJ2-5; v_gene: TRBV24-1; abundance: NA; CDR3nt: TGTGCCACCAGTGATTTGCAGTTTGGGGAGACCCAGTACTTC; CDR3aa: CATSDLQFGETQYF
d_gene: NA; len: 14; j_gene: TRBJ2-7; v_gene: TRBV7-9; abundance: few; CDR3nt: TGTGCCAGCAGCCGTCGGACTGTCCCCTACGAGCAGTACTTC; CDR3aa: CASSRRTVPYEQYF
d_gene: NA; len: 13; j_gene: TRBJ2-7; v_gene: TRBV18; abundance: NA; CDR3nt: TGTGCCAGCTCACAGGACAGTACCTACGAGCAGTACTTC; CDR3aa: CASSQDSTYEQYF
d_gene: TRBD2; len: 15; j_gene: TRBJ2-7; v_gene: TRBV11-2; abundance: NA; CDR3nt: TGTGCCAGCAGTCCTGGACTAGCGGGAGTTTACGAGCAGTACTTC; CDR3aa: CASSPGLAGVYEQYF
d_gene: TRBD2; len: 16; j_gene: TRBJ2-1; v_gene: TRBV5-5; abundance: NA; CDR3nt: TGTGCCAGCAGCTCCACTAGCGGAAATTCCTACAATAAGCAGTTCTTC; CDR3aa: CASSSTSGNSYNKQFF
d_gene: NA; len: 17; j_gene: TRBJ2-1; v_gene: TRBV19; abundance: NA; CDR3nt: TGTGCCAGTAGTATCATAGCGGCCCTGGGGTTTTACAATGAGCAGTTCTTC; CDR3aa: CASSIIAALGFYNEQFF
d_gene: NA; len: 16; j_gene: TRBJ1-2; v_gene: TRBV21-1; abundance: NA; CDR3nt: TGTGCCAGCAGCAAAAAAGAAGGGGGGGAAGGCTATGGCTACACCTTC; CDR3aa: CASSKKEGGEGYGYTF
d_gene: TRBD1; len: 15; j_gene: TRBJ2-2; v_gene: TRBV5-1; abundance: NA; CDR3nt: TGCGCCAGCAGCTCGGGACAGGAGAACACCGGGGAGCTGTTTTTT; CDR3aa: CASSSGQENTGELFF
d_gene: NA; len: 12; j_gene: TRBJ1-5; v_gene: TRBV2; abundance: NA; CDR3nt: TGTGCCAGCAACGGGGGAAATCAGCCCCAGCATTTT; CDR3aa: CASNGGNQPQHF
d_gene: NA; len: 13; j_gene: TRBJ1-1; v_gene: TRBV5-4; abundance: NA; CDR3nt: TGTGCCAGCAGCTCTCCAGGTAACACTGAAGCTTTCTTT; CDR3aa: CASSSPGNTEAFF
d_gene: TRBD2; len: 14; j_gene: TRBJ2-7; v_gene: TRBV6-2/TRBV6-3; abundance: NA; CDR3nt: TGTGCCAGCAGTTACCAAGGACTAGCGGGAGTACAGTACTTC; CDR3aa: CASSYQGLAGVQYF
d_gene: NA; len: 15; j_gene: TRBJ2-4; v_gene: TRBV19; abundance: NA; CDR3nt: TGTGCCAGTAGTTCCGACCGGGACAACAAAAACATTCAGTACTTC; CDR3aa: CASSSDRDNKNIQYF
d_gene: NA; len: 14; j_gene: TRBJ1-2; v_gene: TRBV29-1; abundance: NA; CDR3nt: TGCAGCGTGGGAAACAGGGCCCGTGGGGATGGCTACACCTTC; CDR3aa: CSVGNRARGDGYTF
d_gene: TRBD2; len: 17; j_gene: TRBJ2-2; v_gene: TRBV2; abundance: NA; CDR3nt: TGTGCCAGCAGTGAAGTGGCCGGGGGGGCGGTCACCGGGGAGCTGTTTTTT; CDR3aa: CASSEVAGGAVTGELFF
d_gene: NA; len: 13; j_gene: TRBJ2-7; v_gene: TRBV2; abundance: few; CDR3nt: TGTGCCAGCAGTGAAGCGCTTCGGGGAAAGCAGTACTTC; CDR3aa: CASSEALRGKQYF
d_gene: NA; len: 15; j_gene: TRBJ2-3; v_gene: TRBV9; abundance: NA; CDR3nt: TGTGCCAGCAGCAACCGGGACCTCCGCACAGATACGCAGTATTTT; CDR3aa: CASSNRDLRTDTQYF
d_gene: NA; len: 14; j_gene: TRBJ1-5; v_gene: TRBV28; abundance: NA; CDR3nt: TGTGCCAGCAGTTCGGAAATGCGGAATCAGCCCCAGCATTTT; CDR3aa: CASSSEMRNQPQHF
d_gene: TRBD1; len: 15; j_gene: TRBJ2-7; v_gene: TRBV18; abundance: NA; CDR3nt: TGTGCCAGCTCACTTGGGACAGGCATATTGAGGACGCAGTACTTC; CDR3aa: CASSLGTGILRTQYF
d_gene: TRBD1; len: 16; j_gene: TRBJ2-5; v_gene: TRBV5-6; abundance: NA; CDR3nt: TGTGCCAGCAGCTGGGGACAGGGGATCCGGGCGGAGACCCAGTACTTC; CDR3aa: CASSWGQGIRAETQYF
d_gene: TRBD2; len: 15; j_gene: TRBJ2-5; v_gene: TRBV28; abundance: NA; CDR3nt: TGTGCCAGCAGACTCCTGGGAGCGGGAGAGGAGACCCAGTACTTC; CDR3aa: CASRLLGAGEETQYF
d_gene: NA; len: 18; j_gene: TRBJ2-1; v_gene: TRBV13; abundance: NA; CDR3nt: TGTGCCAGCAGCTCCGGCCCGGGACTCCTGTTATCCTACAATGAGCAGTTCTTC; CDR3aa: CASSSGPGLLLSYNEQFF